The present entry profiles one TCR beta chain with its context. The target antigen is unknown. 13 Jbeta primers and 60 Vbeta primers were used for the PCR. The assay was immunoSEQ multiplex PCR, and TCRdb's table has in-frame clones only and misses some. The data show fewer than 200,000 clones, more than 65% seen once. The CDR3 extends over 16 amino acids. Germline CDR1 reads SNHLY; CDR2 reads FYNNEI. The ends lost 4 bases at V and 8 bases at J; junction bases unmatched: 14. The data were taken from a study of cytomegalovirus exposure and HLA in healthy donors. Whole-study results and caveats: TCR beta V- and J-gene trimming was later associated with a missense DCLRE1C variant.

The chain is built from TRBV2 and TRBJ2-3, with TRBD2 matching 8 bases. The sequence came from a male donor in good health and CMV-seronegative. Sequenced material: PBMCs. The CDR3 DNA follows: TGTGCCAGCAGTGGGTCTCTCGGGGGGGCAGGTGGTACGCAGTATTTT. This encodes CASSGSLGGAGGTQYF. The full variable domain, completed using reference TRBV2 and TRBJ2-3, is EPEVTQTPSHQVTQMGQEVILRCVPISNHLYFYWYRQILGQKVEFLVSFYNNEISEKSEIFDDQFSVERPDGSNFTLKIRSTKLEDSAMYFCASSGSLGGAGGTQYFGPGTRLTVL.